The clone carrying this TCR beta chain was detected only a few times. Its antigen is not identified. Purity of each sorted population was above 95%. cDNA synthesis used the whole RNA isolate, giving expressed TCRB sequences. Roughly 3.4 million reads were obtained on average from naive, central memory and regulatory T cell samples. Sequenced by immunoSEQ multiplex PCR; TCRdb stores in-frame clones only, minus some. The table shows roughly 300,000 clones, with 13% to 15% occurring only once. This specimen comes from a study of beta chain features in type 1 diabetes. General study findings and limits: Moderate yet significant TCRB CDR3 shortening was seen in Type 1 diabetes patients in all four CD4+ subsets.

The TCR originated in a man aged 25 to 40 in good health. The source material was central memory CD4+ T cells from blood.

CDR3 nucleotide sequence: TGTGCCAGCAGCGTTTCCGGACACAATGAGCAGTTCTTC. This encodes CASSVSGHNEQFF. The V call is TRBV9, the J call TRBJ2-1; D gene uncertain. Germline lookup yields CDR1 SGDLS and CDR2 YYNGEE. V lost 2 bases and J 5 bases, leaving 8 bases between the germline ends. The CDR3 is 13 residues long.